Shown below are 23 T cell receptor beta chains from a single sample sequenced in a study of blood T cells in healthy people across ages. It was with a sample-barcoded 5' primer and a J-beta primer mix that a second PCR of about 7 to 12 cycles was run. Each CDR3 protein is one row after TCRdb ran MiXCR on the 5' RACE reads. The repertoire holds approximately 880,000 distinct CDR3 sequences, with roughly 52% as singletons. Sequencing was performed on blood. The receptors come from a man aged 25 to 45 in good health.

The chain has TRBV7-8 and TRBJ1-1; D is ambiguous. The CDR3 covers 15 residues. V lost 1 base and J lost 3, with 12 bases in between. CDR1 and CDR2 from the germline V gene are SGHVS and FQNEAQ. DNA for the CDR3: TGTGCCAGCAGCTTAGGTCGCGGCGGGGACACTGAAGCTTTCTTT. This codes for CASSLGRGGDTEAFF.

The rearrangement uses TRBV5-6 and TRBJ2-3, with TRBD2 matching 9 bases. The CDR3 totals 18 residues. Looked up from germline, CDR1 is SGHDT and CDR2 is YYEEEE. V was pared by 3 bases and J by 1 base, with 12 bases of the junction left unmatched. The CDR3, as DNA: TGTGCCAGCAGCTCCCTAGCGGGGCCAGAGATGGGCACAGATACGCAGTATTTT. This translates into CASSSLAGPEMGTDTQYF.

In its sample, this clonotype was seen many times. The rearrangement uses TRBV10-3 and TRBJ2-7; D is ambiguous. The V end lost 0 bases, the J end lost 4 bases, and 7 bases lay between the germline ends. This CDR3 region has 13 residues. Germline V gene sequence: CDR1 ENHRY, CDR2 SYGVKD. The CDR3 protein is CAISESGGYEQYF. DNA for the CDR3: TGTGCCATCAGTGAGTCTGGCGGTTACGAGCAGTACTTC.

There are a few counts of this clonotype. The junction departs from the called germline gene at one end, perhaps through a read error. The chain has TRBV12-3 or TRBV12-4 and TRBJ2-1; TRBD2 aligns across 14 bases. This CDR3 contains 15 residues. The CDR3, as DNA: TGTGCCAGCAGGACTAGCGGGGGGGCCTATAATGAGCAGTTCTTC. Translating gives CASRTSGGAYNEQFF.

This clonotype was detected ten times or more. The V call is TRBV7-2, the J call TRBJ1-5; tentative D call: TRBD1 (6 bases). This CDR3 spans 16 amino acids. CDR1 is SGHTA, CDR2 FQGNSA, per germline. V was shortened by 5 bases and J by 3 bases, with 17 bases between the two germline ends. The CDR3 DNA is TGTGCCAGCAGCCAAACAGGGTCGGGGGCCAATCAGCCCCAGCATTTT. It translates to CASSQTGSGANQPQHF.

This chain joins TRBV6-1 and TRBJ1-5; 9 bases align to TRBD1. The CDR3 covers 14 residues. With 7 bases clipped from V and 8 bases from J, the junction kept 9 bases outside the gene matches. Germline V gives CDR1 MNHNS, CDR2 SASEGT. CDR3 loop: CASTVGQGREPQHF. CDR3 bases: TGTGCCAGCACCGTCGGACAGGGGAGGGAGCCCCAGCATTTT.

V usage is TRBV28 and J usage is TRBJ2-5; 7 bases are shared with TRBD1. V was pared by 7 bases and J by 1 base, with 6 bases of the junction left unmatched. This CDR3 spans 14 amino acids. Germline-derived CDR1 and CDR2 are MDHEN and SYDVKM. The CDR3 loop is CASTPDRFQETQYF. The CDR3 coding sequence is TGTGCCAGCACCCCGGACAGGTTCCAAGAGACCCAGTACTTC.

The chain combines TRBV27 with TRBJ2-4; TRBD1 might be the D (5 bases). Germline values: CDR1 MNHEY, CDR2 SMNVEV (reference sequence). This CDR3 has 17 residues. Deletions cut 4 bases from V and 0 bases from J, with 16 bases between. This chain's CDR3 is CASSSLQVSLAKNIQYF. CDR3 sequence (DNA): TGTGCCAGCAGTTCCTTACAGGTCTCCTTAGCCAAAAACATTCAGTACTTC.

This sequence joins TRBV20-1 and TRBJ1-5; D possibly corresponds to TRBD1 (6 bases). V shed 0 bases and J shed 0 bases, with 15 bases lying between them. The CDR3 runs 17 residues. Germline CDR1 and CDR2: DFQATT and SNEGSKA (reference sequence). CDR3 coding DNA: TGCAGTGCTAGAGATGCGGGGGCGGCTGTTAGCAATCAGCCCCAGCATTTT. Amino acid sequence: CSARDAGAAVSNQPQHF.

V is TRBV6-5 and J is TRBJ2-3, with 11 bases that match TRBD2. From germline, CDR1 is MNHEY and CDR2 SVGAGI. The CDR3 runs 15 residues. The V gene end was trimmed by 6 bases and the J gene end by 0 bases; junction bases not matched to a gene: 2. DNA of the CDR3: TGTGCCAGCAGGACTAGCGGGGAAAGCACAGATACGCAGTATTTT. This gives the protein CASRTSGESTDTQYF.

This clonotype was picked up a small number of times. This may come from a read error, since a much larger clone is one base off. The genes are TRBV6-5 and TRBJ1-2; no clear D. V lost 0 bases and J lost 1, with 12 bases in between. This CDR3 contains 16 residues. Germline V gene sequence: CDR1 MNHEY, CDR2 SVGAGI. In nucleotides, the CDR3 is TGTGCCAGCAGTTACTCGAGTAGTGGGGTTAACTATGGCTACACCTTC. This encodes CASSYSSSGVNYGYTF.

In the case of this clonotype: Its ends do not fully match the called genes, so a read error is possible. This chain connects TRBV4-3 to TRBJ2-1; tentatively, D is TRBD1 or TRBD2 (5 bases each). The CDR3 is made up of 17 amino acids. Looked up from germline, CDR1 is LGHNA and CDR2 is YSLEER. The CDR3 is CASSQEGSGASYDEQFF. CDR3 nucleotides: TGCGCCAGCAGCCAAGAGGGATCCGGGGCCTCCTACGATGAGCAGTTCTTC.

The gene calls are TRBV11-3 and TRBJ1-2; no clear D. CDR1 is SGHNT and CDR2 is YENEEA in the germline V gene. V was pared by 5 bases and J by 5 bases, with 12 bases between. This CDR3 has 13 amino acids. CDR3 region: CASSVGLGYGYTF. The CDR3 coding sequence is TGTGCCAGCAGCGTAGGCTTGGGTTATGGCTACACCTTC.

This clonotype was observed at least ten times. CDR3 loop: CASSPSYLESDTQYF. DNA for the CDR3: TGTGCCAGCAGCCCGTCCTACCTGGAGTCAGATACGCAGTATTTT. The chain uses TRBV7-2 and TRBJ2-3; D unclear. Trimming took off 5 bases at V and 4 bases at J, with 16 bases between the two ends. The CDR3 is 15 residues long. Germline V CDR1 and CDR2: SGHTA, FQGNSA.

V usage is TRBV4-3 and J usage is TRBJ1-6; no clear D. Trimming left V 1 base short and J 8 bases short, with 12 bases between. Germline values: CDR1 LGHNA, CDR2 YSLEER. There are 15 residues in the CDR3. CDR3 coding DNA: TGCGCCAGCAGCCAAGGTCGTCACAGCGATTCACCCCTCCACTTT. This codes for CASSQGRHSDSPLHF.

The chain couples TRBV15 to TRBJ2-3, with 12 bases aligning to TRBD2. V dropped 1 base and J dropped 2; count of bases not matched to a gene: 4. Per germline, CDR1 LNHNV and CDR2 YYDKDF (reference sequence). The length of the CDR3 is 17 residues. In DNA form, the CDR3 reads TGTGCCACCAGCAGAGGCCGACTAGCGGGGGACACAGATACGCAGTATTTT. Protein sequence: CATSRGRLAGDTDTQYF.

The rearrangement joins TRBV3-1 to TRBJ2-5; maybe TRBD1 (6 bases). The CDR3 totals 17 residues. CDR1 LGHDT and CDR2 YNNKEL come from the germline V gene (reference sequence). The V end lost 3 bases, the J end lost 0 bases, and 17 bases lay between the germline ends. DNA of the CDR3: TGTGCCAGCAGCCAGCCACCGGGACAACCTTACCAAGAGACCCAGTACTTC. Residues: CASSQPPGQPYQETQYF.

In its sample, this clonotype was seen a few times. V is TRBV28 and J is TRBJ2-7; no reliable D call. The V end lost 3 bases, the J end lost 7 bases, and 10 bases lay between the germline ends. This CDR3 comprises 12 residues. Germline CDR1 and CDR2: MDHEN and SYDVKM. CDR3 bases: TGTGCCAGCAGTTTGAGGAGAACGGAGCAGTACTTC. Its translation: CASSLRRTEQYF.

The J gene is TRBJ2-3, the V gene TRBV3-1, with TRBD1 identical over 8 bases. CDR1 is LGHDT, CDR2 YNNKEL, per germline (reference sequence). The CDR3 has 16 amino acids. Losses at the gene ends were 3 bases for V and 2 bases for J; bases not matched to a gene: 7. In DNA, the CDR3 is TGTGCCAGCAGCCACCACCGGGACAGGTCCACAGATACGCAGTATTTT. Translated: CASSHHRDRSTDTQYF.

This clonotype turned up a few times. The J gene is TRBJ2-7, the V gene TRBV28, with D possibly TRBD2 on 6 matching bases. V was cut by 1 base and J by 2 bases, with 15 bases left in between. CDR3 length: 16 amino acids. The germline CDR1 and CDR2 sequences are MDHEN and SYDVKM. The CDR3 DNA sequence: TGTGCCAGCAGTTTATTGGTTTCGGGAGCCACCTACGAGCAGTACTTC. This gives the protein CASSLLVSGATYEQYF.

This clonotype was seen more than once but under ten times. The rearrangement links TRBV20-1 to TRBJ1-4; TRBD1 matches at 9 bases. This CDR3 region has 15 residues. Germline assignment: CDR1 DFQATT and CDR2 SNEGSKA (reference sequence). With V trimmed by 5 bases and J by 8 bases, 12 bases remained unmatched. CDR3 in amino acids: CSAPAVGTGSEKLFF. Here the CDR3 DNA reads TGCAGTGCTCCCGCGGTGGGGACAGGGTCGGAAAAACTGTTTTTT.

The chain recombines TRBV5-4 with TRBJ1-2; TRBD1 aligns across 7 bases. The V gene end was trimmed by 0 bases and the J gene end by 6 bases; junction bases not matched to a gene: 11. CDR1 is SGHNT, CDR2 YYREEE, per germline (reference sequence). This CDR3 region has 16 residues. The CDR3 is CASSLAPARGQDGYTF. The CDR3 DNA sequence: TGTGCCAGCAGCTTGGCCCCCGCGAGGGGGCAAGATGGCTACACCTTC. Using reference TRBV5-4 and TRBJ1-2 for the parts outside the CDR3, the full variable domain is ETGVTQSPTHLIKTRGQQVTLRCSSQSGHNTVSWYQQALGQGPQFIFQYYREEENGRGNFPPRFSGLQFPNYSSELNVNALELDDSALYLCASSLAPARGQDGYTFGSGTRLTVV.

The CDR3 DNA sequence: TGTGCCAGCAGTGAGACAGCTCGTGGCTACACCTTC. Translation gives CASSETARGYTF. The chain is built from TRBV12-3 or TRBV12-4 and TRBJ1-2; TRBD1 might be the D (5 bases). V was shortened by 5 bases and J by 7 bases, with 11 bases between the two germline ends. The CDR3 is 12 amino acids.